The present entry profiles one T cell receptor beta chain with its context. TCRdb's table, derived via immunoSEQ multiplex PCR, lists solely in-frame clones and lacks some. Of about 50,000 clones detected, about 85% appear once; the ten largest clones hold 1.9%. Trimming removed 7 bases at V and 7 bases at J, with 22 bases between. Germline V gives CDR1 ENHRY, CDR2 SYGVKD. CDR3 length equals 16 residues. Specified time point: peripheral blood 6 weeks after treatment start. The data belong to a study of PD-L1 blockade in urothelial cancer. The V call is TRBV10-3, the J call TRBJ1-4; D not resolved. The receptor was isolated from a man aged 50 to 59 with urothelial cancer. This specimen consisted of PBMCs, obtained around atezolizumab (anti-PD-L1) treatment. The CDR3 loop is CAIIPAVREEAEKLFF. The CDR3 DNA is TGTGCCATCATCCCAGCGGTGAGGGAGGAAGCTGAAAAACTGTTTTTT.